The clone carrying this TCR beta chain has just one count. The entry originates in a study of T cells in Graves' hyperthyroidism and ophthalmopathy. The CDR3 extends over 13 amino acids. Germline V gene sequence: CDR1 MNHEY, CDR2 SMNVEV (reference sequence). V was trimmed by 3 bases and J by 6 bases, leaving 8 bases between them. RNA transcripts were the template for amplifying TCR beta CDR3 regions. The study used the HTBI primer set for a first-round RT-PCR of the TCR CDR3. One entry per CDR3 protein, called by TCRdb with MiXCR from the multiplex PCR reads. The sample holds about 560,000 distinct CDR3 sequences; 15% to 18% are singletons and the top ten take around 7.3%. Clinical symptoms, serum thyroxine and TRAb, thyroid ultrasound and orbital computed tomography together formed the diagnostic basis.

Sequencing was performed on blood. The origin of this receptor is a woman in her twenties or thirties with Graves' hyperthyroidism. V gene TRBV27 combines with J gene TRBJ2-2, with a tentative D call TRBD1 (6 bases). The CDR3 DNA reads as TGTGCCAGCAGTTTTAAGGGGGCCGGGGAGCTGTTTTTT. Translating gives CASSFKGAGELFF.